This T cell receptor (beta chain) was identified in a study of T cell responses to AZD1222 COVID-19 vaccine. Germline values: CDR1 SGHVS, CDR2 FNYEAQ. The CDR3 consists of 11 residues. V was cut by 5 bases and J by 13 bases, with 14 bases left in between. Produced via immunoSEQ multiplex PCR; TCRdb's table is partial and in-frame only. The sample totals around 150,000 clones. This clonotype was sampled from an adult in good health. Sequenced: peripheral blood. The chain couples TRBV7-6 to TRBJ1-2, with D possibly TRBD1 on 6 matching bases. Here the CDR3 DNA reads TGTGCCAGCAGCGCAGGGGCAAGCCTCACCTTC. Translating it yields CASSAGASLTF.